A single sample gave rise to the 26 T cell receptor beta chains below, sequenced in a study of blood T cell repertoires in COVID-19. Method: immunoSEQ multiplex PCR; TCRdb's copy keeps in-frame clones and lacks some. The data show 150,000 to 200,000 clones, with roughly 87% seen just once and 3.9% held by the top ten. The sequenced sample was peripheral blood. These receptors all come from a woman between 55 and 75 years old who had recovered from COVID-19.

The V gene is TRBV9, the J gene TRBJ2-6, with 11 bases matching TRBD2. V was pared by 1 base and J by 0 bases, with 0 bases of the junction left unmatched. Germline lookup yields CDR1 SGDLS and CDR2 YYNGEE. The length of the CDR3 is 17 residues. In nucleotides, the CDR3 is TGTGCCAGCAGCGTACTAGCGGGGGGCTCTGGGGCCAACGTCCTGACTTTC. This gives the protein CASSVLAGGSGANVLTF.

This chain uses TRBV6-6 with TRBJ1-1; D remains unclear. Germline CDR1 reads MNHNY; CDR2 reads SVGAGI (reference sequence). This CDR3 is 14 amino acids long. Trimming stripped 2 bases from V and 1 base from J, with 8 bases between. CDR3 residues: CASSYEGTNTEAFF. The CDR3 DNA follows: TGTGCCAGCAGTTACGAGGGAACGAACACTGAAGCTTTCTTT.

This clone occurred a few times. The chain carries TRBV5-1 and TRBJ1-1, with 8 bases fitting TRBD1. Germline lookup yields CDR1 SGHRS and CDR2 YFSETQ. The CDR3 runs 16 residues. Trimming at V came to 5 bases and at J to 0 bases, leaving 9 bases not matched to a gene. The CDR3 region is CASSRGQGSLNTEAFF. The CDR3 DNA sequence: TGCGCCAGCAGTCGTGGACAGGGATCCTTGAACACTGAAGCTTTCTTT.

This chain connects TRBV28 to TRBJ1-2, with D perhaps TRBD1 (6 bases). There are 12 residues in the CDR3. Trimming left V 2 bases short and J 12 bases short, with 13 bases between. The V gene's germline CDR1 is MDHEN and CDR2 SYDVKM. The CDR3 nucleotides read TGTGCCAGCAGTTTAGACAGGACTGGGCACACCTTC. Translating gives CASSLDRTGHTF.

The rearrangement joins TRBV5-1 to TRBJ2-2; 10 bases align to TRBD1. From germline, CDR1 is SGHRS and CDR2 YFSETQ. The J segment lost 5 bases and the V segment lost 1 base, leaving 8 bases of the junction unmatched. This CDR3 contains 17 residues. CDR3 sequence (DNA): TGCGCCAGCAGCTTGTTCACGGGACAGGGGCATACCGGGGAGCTGTTTTTT. Its translation: CASSLFTGQGHTGELFF.

CDR3 region: CASSLSTGVNTGELFF. CDR3 nucleotides: TGTGCCAGCAGTTTATCCACAGGGGTGAACACCGGGGAGCTGTTTTTT. The chain uses TRBV28 and TRBJ2-2; 7 nucleotides agree with TRBD1. This CDR3 region has 16 residues. Germline loops: CDR1 MDHEN, CDR2 SYDVKM. V was pared by 1 base and J by 1 base, with 3 bases of the junction left unmatched.

This rearrangement joins TRBV4-3 to TRBJ1-1, with a weak D call TRBD1 (6 bases). Germline CDR1 LGHNA, CDR2 YSLEER. The CDR3 has 19 residues. V was pared by 0 bases and J by 0 bases, with 20 bases between. The CDR3 nucleotides read TGCGCCAGCAGCCAAGATAGGGGGGGCAGGGAACTCATGAACACTGAAGCTTTCTTT. Its translation: CASSQDRGGRELMNTEAFF.

This chain's CDR3 is CASSPETGRGEKLFF. The CDR3 nucleotides are TGCGCCAGCAGCCCCGAGACAGGGCGAGGCGAAAAACTGTTTTTT. The V gene is TRBV5-1, the J gene TRBJ1-4; 7 nucleotides align to TRBD1. The CDR3 spans 15 residues. V trimming: 4 bases; J trimming: 8 bases; junction bases outside the gene matches: 11. The germline CDR1 and CDR2 sequences are SGHRS and YFSETQ. The complete variable domain, with remaining parts taken from reference TRBV5-1 and TRBJ1-4, reads KAGVTQTPRYLIKTRGQQVTLSCSPISGHRSVSWYQQTPGQGLQFLFEYFSETQRNKGNFPGRFSGRQFSNSRSEMNVSTLELGDSALYLCASSPETGRGEKLFFGSGTQLSVL.

Only one count was recorded for this clone. This rearrangement joins TRBV28 to TRBJ2-7, with D perhaps matching TRBD2 (5 bases). CDR1 and CDR2 from the germline V gene are MDHEN and SYDVKM. The CDR3 covers 16 residues. With 5 bases removed from V and 7 bases from J, the gap between germline ends came to 24 bases. In DNA form, the CDR3 reads TGTGCCAGCAGTCCCGGTCTCGCCAGCGGAGAAAGGGAGCAGTACTTC. Amino acids: CASSPGLASGEREQYF.

This clone came up once. The V and J genes are TRBV2 and TRBJ2-7; 15 bases align to TRBD2. J lost 4 bases, V lost 8 bases, and 6 bases had no gene match. The CDR3 extends over 15 amino acids. The germline CDR1 and CDR2 sequences are SNHLY and FYNNEI. The CDR3 bases are TGTGCCAGCGAAGGACTAGCGGGGGGGAGGTACGAGCAGTACTTC. Translated: CASEGLAGGRYEQYF.

V is TRBV19 and J is TRBJ1-5; unclear D gene. With 2 bases removed from V and 7 bases from J, the gap between germline ends came to 6 bases. Germline V gene data show CDR1 as LNHDA and CDR2 as SQIVND (reference sequence). This CDR3 is 12 amino acids long. Here the CDR3 DNA reads TGTGCCAGTAGTATAACTAGGCAGCCCCAGCATTTT. It specifies CASSITRQPQHF.

This clone was seen once. V is TRBV3-1 (or the pseudogene TRBV3-2) and J is TRBJ2-2; TRBD2 matches at 12 bases. The germline gives CDR1 LGHDT, CDR2 YNNKEL (reference sequence). The ends lost 3 bases at V and 0 bases at J; junction bases unmatched: 2. The CDR3 is 17 residues long. The CDR3 spells CASSHGTSGPNTGELFF. In DNA form, the CDR3 reads TGTGCCAGCAGCCACGGGACTAGCGGGCCGAACACCGGGGAGCTGTTTTTT.

This chain uses TRBV7-8 with TRBJ1-2, with D perhaps TRBD1 (5 bases). Germline V lookup: CDR1 SGHVS, CDR2 FQNEAQ. There are 14 residues in the CDR3. V dropped 1 base and J dropped 3 bases, with 9 bases sitting between them. The CDR3: CASSLGGFDYGYTF. The DNA for the CDR3 is TGTGCCAGCAGCTTAGGGGGCTTCGACTATGGCTACACCTTC.

This clone was counted once. The chain carries TRBV19 and TRBJ2-1, with TRBD1 identical over 8 bases. V lost 6 bases and J lost 0; bases outside the gene matches: 7. Germline assignment: CDR1 LNHDA and CDR2 SQIVND (reference sequence). The CDR3 is 16 residues long. The CDR3 coding sequence is TGTGCCAGTAGGATACAGGGGGTCGGCTCCTACAATGAGCAGTTCTTC. It translates to CASRIQGVGSYNEQFF.

This clone was seen just once. This chain links TRBV5-1 with TRBJ1-4, with D maybe TRBD1 (6 bases). The CDR3 covers 19 residues. Germline values: CDR1 SGHRS, CDR2 YFSETQ. The ends were cut back, 3 bases at V and 0 bases at J, with 21 bases in the middle. CDR3 nucleotides: TGCGCCAGCAGCTCCTACTTTACAGGGCCGTCTACAACTAATGAAAAACTGTTTTTT. It specifies CASSSYFTGPSTTNEKLFF.

The rearrangement uses TRBV14 and TRBJ1-1; TRBD1 is a possible D gene (5 bases). Per the germline V gene, CDR1 is SGHDN and CDR2 is FVKESK. Trimming left V 1 base short and J 3 bases short, with 12 bases between. The CDR3 extends over 15 amino acids. The CDR3 spells CASSQASPGYTEAFF. CDR3 DNA sequence: TGTGCCAGCAGCCAAGCGTCTCCAGGGTACACTGAAGCTTTCTTT. Full variable domain (rest looked up from reference TRBV14 and TRBJ1-1): EAGVTQFPSHSVIEKGQTVTLRCDPISGHDNLYWYRRVMGKEIKFLLHFVKESKQDESGMPNNRFLAERTGGTYSTLKVQPAELEDSGVYFCASSQASPGYTEAFFGQGTRLTVV.

The CDR3 region has the DNA TGTGCCAGCAGCTTAGCATCGGGAGTGAACAATCAGCCCCAGCATTTT. It translates to CASSLASGVNNQPQHF. The V call is TRBV7-8, the J call TRBJ1-5, with unresolved D. Germline lookup yields CDR1 SGHVS and CDR2 FQNEAQ. This CDR3 region has 16 residues. The V end was cut by 0 bases, the J end by 3 bases, with 12 bases between.

The chain uses TRBV19 and TRBJ1-5; D gene unclear. The CDR3 totals 15 residues. Per germline, CDR1 LNHDA and CDR2 SQIVND (reference sequence). Trimming stripped 3 bases from V and 3 bases from J, with 12 bases between. In DNA, the CDR3 is TGTGCCAGTAGTATGAGGGCCAGGTCCAATCAGCCCCAGCATTTT. It translates to CASSMRARSNQPQHF.

CDR3 DNA: TGTGCCAGCAGCTTGATTGCAGCTAATGAAAAACTGTTTTTT. This sequence encodes CASSLIAANEKLFF. The chain recombines TRBV14 with TRBJ1-4; D gene ambiguous. Trimming removed 5 bases at V and 3 bases at J, with 10 bases between. CDR3 size: 14 residues. The germline V gene has CDR1 SGHDN and CDR2 FVKESK.

The chain recombines TRBV2 with TRBJ2-2, with TRBD1 matching 7 bases. The germline CDR1 and CDR2 sequences are SNHLY and FYNNEI. The CDR3 sequence is 13 residues long. V gave up 6 bases and J gave up 6 bases; unmatched junction bases: 4. In DNA, the CDR3 is TGTGCCAGCAGGCGACAGGGTGCCGGGGAGCTGTTTTTT. This codes for CASRRQGAGELFF.

The J gene is TRBJ1-1, the V gene TRBV29-1; 12 bases are shared with TRBD1. V gave up 2 bases and J gave up 6 bases; unmatched junction bases: 7. This CDR3 region has 15 residues. Germline CDR1 and CDR2: SQVTM and ANQGSEA. The chain's CDR3 is CSVERGTGGGSEAFF. The CDR3 bases are TGCAGCGTTGAAAGGGGGACAGGGGGCGGCTCTGAAGCTTTCTTT.

The V gene is TRBV19, the J gene TRBJ2-1; perhaps TRBD2 as D (6 bases). The length of the CDR3 is 15 residues. V gave up 5 bases and J gave up 0 bases, with 11 bases separating them. Germline CDR1 is LNHDA and CDR2 is SQIVND (reference sequence). The CDR3 region has the DNA TGTGCCAGTAGTGTCGGGGGAGGCTCCTACAATGAGCAGTTCTTC. Its protein product is CASSVGGGSYNEQFF.

V gene TRBV28 combines with J gene TRBJ1-1, with a possible D match to TRBD1 (6 bases). Between the trimmed V and J ends, which lost 6 bases and 4 bases, there was a span of 18 bases. CDR1 and CDR2 (germline): MDHEN, SYDVKM. This CDR3 comprises 15 residues. For the CDR3, the DNA is TGTGCCAGCAGCTTTCCGGGACACATGGTCACTGAAGCTTTCTTT. This encodes CASSFPGHMVTEAFF.

V usage is TRBV28 and J usage is TRBJ1-2; the match to TRBD1 covers 12 bases. CDR3 length: 17 residues. The germline gives CDR1 MDHEN, CDR2 SYDVKM. Germline trimming cut 3 bases from V and 8 bases from J; bases unmatched to any gene: 13. DNA for the CDR3: TGTGCCAGCAGTTTGGCCGGGACAGGGGGCATTGTAGGGGGCTACACCTTC. Its protein is CASSLAGTGGIVGGYTF.

A few counts support this clone. The V gene is TRBV28, the J gene TRBJ1-1; TRBD1 is a possible D gene (5 bases). This CDR3 is built from 15 residues. V lost 0 bases, J lost 5 bases, and 13 bases lay in between. Looked up from germline, CDR1 is MDHEN and CDR2 is SYDVKM. Written as DNA, the CDR3 is TGTGCCAGCAGTTTATGGGGGCCTGCGCGGACTGAAGCTTTCTTT. It codes for CASSLWGPARTEAFF. Full variable domain (missing parts from reference TRBV28 and TRBJ1-1): DVKVTQSSRYLVKRTGEKVFLECVQDMDHENMFWYRQDPGLGLRLIYFSYDVKMKEKGDIPEGYSVSREKKERFSLILESASTNQTSMYLCASSLWGPARTEAFFGQGTRLTVV.

V and J are TRBV4-3 and TRBJ1-4; 10 nucleotides agree with TRBD1. The CDR3 spans 17 residues. Trimming at V came to 0 bases and at J to 6 bases, leaving 7 bases not matched to a gene. Germline V CDR1 and CDR2: LGHNA, YSLEER. CDR3 coding DNA: TGCGCCAGCAGCCAAGACTCTATCGGGACAGGGGATGAAAAACTGTTTTTT. Protein product: CASSQDSIGTGDEKLFF.